The 11 T cell receptor beta chains given below trace back to one sample, sequenced in a study of blood T cells in healthy people across ages. Alongside a J-beta primer mix, a sample-barcoded 5' primer served in a second PCR lasting about 6 to 12 cycles. TCRdb itself ran the 5' RACE reads through MiXCR, one entry per CDR3 protein. This sample has hundreds of thousands of distinct CDR3 sequences, with approximately 49% found just once. Sequencing was done on a sample of blood. The receptors here all came from a woman in her sixties or seventies in good health.

V gene TRBV4-1 combines with J gene TRBJ2-1; D is unresolved. The CDR3 runs to 16 residues. Germline loops: CDR1 MGHRA, CDR2 YSYEKL. V was shortened by 0 bases and J by 12 bases, with 21 bases between the two germline ends. As DNA, the CDR3 is TGCGCCAGCAGCCAAGAGCCGACTGCAGTCCCCCCAGGGCAGTTCTTC. It encodes CASSQEPTAVPPGQFF.

In its sample, this clonotype was seen once. The chain combines TRBV5-1 with TRBJ2-2; D possibly corresponds to TRBD2 (6 bases). V shed 7 bases and J shed 3 bases, with 16 bases lying between them. The CDR3 has 15 residues. The V gene's germline CDR1 is SGHRS and CDR2 YFSETQ. The CDR3 DNA is TGCGCCAGCCAAGCAACGGGGGAGGACACCGGGGAGCTGTTTTTT. It specifies CASQATGEDTGELFF.

The chain links TRBV7-6 to TRBJ1-2; possible D gene TRBD1, 5 bases. The CDR3 runs to 12 residues. Germline CDR1 SGHVS, CDR2 FNYEAQ. Trimming pared 4 bases from V and 3 bases from J, leaving 6 bases between. The CDR3 region is CASSSGDYGYTF. CDR3 DNA sequence: TGTGCCAGCAGCTCGGGGGACTATGGCTACACCTTC.

This chain uses TRBV6-2 or TRBV6-3 with TRBJ2-1, with D possibly TRBD2 on 7 matching bases. The CDR3 consists of 16 residues. The germline V and J ends were trimmed by 5 bases and 4 bases, with 18 bases remaining between them. Germline-derived CDR1 and CDR2 are MNHEY and SVGEGT. This CDR3 is CASSDPSGGGYNEQFF. The CDR3 DNA reads TGTGCCAGCAGTGACCCTAGCGGAGGGGGGTACAATGAGCAGTTCTTC.

This clonotype was counted between two and nine times. This chain connects TRBV20-1 to TRBJ2-3; 12 bases line up with TRBD2. Germline lookup yields CDR1 DFQATT and CDR2 SNEGSKA (reference sequence). Losses at the gene ends were 3 bases for V and 0 bases for J; bases not matched to a gene: 19. CDR3 length equals 21 residues. The CDR3 is CSARTIDPGLAGRSSTDTQYF. The CDR3 DNA sequence: TGCAGTGCTAGGACGATCGACCCCGGACTAGCGGGACGATCTAGCACAGATACGCAGTATTTT.

The chain links TRBV10-3 to TRBJ1-2, with a possible D match to TRBD1 (6 bases). V lost 6 bases, J lost 3 bases, and 17 bases lay in between. Germline V gene data show CDR1 as ENHRY and CDR2 as SYGVKD. This CDR3 comprises 15 residues. The DNA for the CDR3 is TGTGCCATCAGGGCTTCGACCGAGGGGGACTATGGCTACACCTTC. It codes for CAIRASTEGDYGYTF.

In this sample, this clonotype turned up a few times. The chain is built from TRBV29-1 and TRBJ1-1; D is undetermined. The length of the CDR3 is 14 residues. Germline V gene sequence: CDR1 SQVTM, CDR2 ANQGSEA. Trimming shortened V by 6 bases and J by 0 bases, and 14 bases separated the two germline ends. The CDR3 DNA is TGCAGCGTGTGGCAGCCACCAATGAACACTGAAGCTTTCTTT. Protein product: CSVWQPPMNTEAFF. The full variable domain, completed using reference TRBV29-1 and TRBJ1-1, is SAVISQKPSRDICQRGTSLTIQCQVDSQVTMMFWYRQQPGQSLTLIATANQGSEATYESGFVIDKFPISRPNLTFSTLTVSNMSPEDSSIYLCSVWQPPMNTEAFFGQGTRLTVV.

This clonotype came up once. The CDR3 protein is CASSETSGGETQYF. In DNA form, the CDR3 reads TGTGCCAGCAGTGAAACTAGCGGGGGAGAGACCCAGTACTTC. The J gene is TRBJ2-5, the V gene TRBV2, with 11 bases that match TRBD2. The V gene end was trimmed by 2 bases and the J gene end by 4 bases; junction bases not matched to a gene: 0. The germline CDR1 and CDR2 sequences are SNHLY and FYNNEI. This CDR3 comprises 14 residues.

This chain joins TRBV21-1 and TRBJ2-5; TRBD2, the table's D call, was not compared with the DNA. TRBV21-1 is described as a pseudogene. The CDR3 totals 15 residues. The chain's CDR3 is CASSSSGSARETQYF. DNA for the CDR3: TGTGCCAGCAGCAGTAGCGGGAGCGCCCGGGAGACCCAGTACTTC.

The chain joins TRBV5-1 to TRBJ2-5; possibly TRBD1 or TRBD2 for D (6 bases each). V lost 9 bases and J 5 bases, leaving 17 bases between the germline ends. Germline assignment: CDR1 SGHRS and CDR2 YFSETQ. There are 13 residues in the CDR3. In DNA, the CDR3 is TGCGCCAACACAGACGTCGGGGGCGAGACCCAGTACTTC. Translation: CANTDVGGETQYF.

The CDR3 sequence is CASSKPDRGGDGYTF. The CDR3 bases are TGTGCCAGCAGCAAGCCGGACAGGGGGGGTGATGGCTACACCTTC. The chain has TRBV28 and TRBJ1-2; 10 nucleotides agree with TRBD1. The ends lost 6 bases at V and 6 bases at J; junction bases unmatched: 10. From germline, CDR1 is MDHEN and CDR2 SYDVKM. There are 15 residues in the CDR3.